The entry below gives a single T cell receptor beta chain sequence along with its context. As yet, its antigen is unknown. This entry comes from a study of T cells after yellow fever vaccination. Study-wide results and caveats: Post-booster reappearance was seen for most primary-vaccination clones (around 96% CD4, around 90% CD8). Overall, a small share of clonotypes was seen in both CD4 and CD8 compartments.

TCR cDNA was made by 5'RACE template switching, adding a universal primer site and UMIs. TCRdb reprocessed the 5' RACE reads with MiXCR, giving one entry per CDR3 protein. The sample has under 400,000 distinct CDR3 sequences, under 14% seen once. Germline V gene data show CDR1 as SGHVS and CDR2 as FQNEAQ. The CDR3 spans 15 residues. With V trimmed by 3 bases and J by 4 bases, 5 bases remained unmatched. The sample here was PBMCs, taken on the day of the first yellow fever vaccination. V usage is TRBV7-8 and J usage is TRBJ2-3, with 9 bases that match TRBD2. The receptor's source is a man aged 18 to 30 who received the YFV17D yellow fever vaccine. As DNA, the CDR3 is TGTGCCAGCAGCTTCTCTAGCGGGGTTTCAGATACGCAGTATTTT. It specifies CASSFSSGVSDTQYF.